One sample yielded the 8 T cell receptor beta chains listed below, sequenced in a study of T cells in Graves' hyperthyroidism and ophthalmopathy. RNA transcripts gave rise to amplified TCR beta CDR3 regions. Researchers ran a first-round RT-PCR on the TCR CDR3 using the HTBI primer set. One entry per CDR3 protein results from TCRdb running MiXCR on the multiplex PCR reads. The sample records around 520,000 distinct CDR3 sequences, roughly 25% being singletons. The material sequenced was blood. The receptor set was obtained from a woman between 25 and 40 years old with Graves' ophthalmopathy.

Points on this clonotype: A clone one base away is much larger, so this may be a read error. This rearrangement joins TRBV5-8 to TRBJ1-1; tentatively, D is TRBD1 (6 bases). This CDR3 has 13 residues. The germline V gene has CDR1 SGHTS and CDR2 YDEGEE. The CDR3 loop is CASRFTGNTESFF. In DNA form, the CDR3 reads TGTGCCAGCAGATTTACAGGGAACACTGAATCTTTCTTT.

At least ten counts were recorded for this clonotype. The V and J genes are TRBV2 and TRBJ2-5, with a tentative D call TRBD1 (6 bases). The CDR3 is 11 residues long. Deletions cut 10 bases from V and 2 bases from J, with 8 bases between. Germline V gene lookup returns CDR1 SNHLY and CDR2 FYNNEI. CDR3 in DNA: TGTGCCACCGGACAGCAAGAGACCCAGTACTTC. Amino acid sequence: CATGQQETQYF.

Comments on this clonotype: A much larger clone is a single base away; this may be a read error. The rearrangement links TRBV4-2 to TRBJ1-2; a possible D gene is TRBD1 (6 bases). The CDR3 totals 14 residues. The germline V gene encodes CDR1 LGHNA and CDR2 YNFKEQ. This chain's CDR3 is CACSLRTDGYGYTF. The CDR3 DNA reads TGTGCCTGCAGCCTCCGGACAGACGGCTATGGCTACACCTTC.

This clonotype was seen repeatedly, ten times or more. This chain joins TRBV4-2 and TRBJ2-7, with 13 bases matching TRBD2. CDR3 length: 15 residues. The J segment lost 4 bases and the V segment lost 0 bases, leaving 0 bases of the junction unmatched. The germline CDR1 and CDR2 sequences are LGHNA and YNFKEQ. The CDR3 DNA sequence: TGTGCCAGCAGCCAAGAGACTAGCGGGGGGTACGAGCAGTACTTC. Its translation: CASSQETSGGYEQYF.

V and J are TRBV4-2 and TRBJ2-7; D ambiguous. Trimming took 5 bases from V and 3 from J, leaving 14 bases between them. CDR3 length: 14 amino acids. Germline CDR1 LGHNA, CDR2 YNFKEQ. The chain's CDR3 is CASSAPGLDYEQYV. CDR3 DNA sequence: TGTGCCAGCAGCGCCCCGGGTCTCGACTACGAGCAGTACGTC.

The chain is built from TRBV15 and TRBJ2-7; D is undetermined. Per the germline V gene, CDR1 is LNHNV and CDR2 is YYDKDF (reference sequence). This CDR3 region has 13 residues. Trimming took 0 bases from V and 7 from J, leaving 10 bases between them. This chain's CDR3 is CATSRDALREQYF. Here the CDR3 DNA reads TGTGCCACCAGCAGAGATGCCCTCCGTGAGCAGTACTTC.

The chain employs TRBV5-6 and TRBJ1-2; 8 bases are a match to TRBD1. CDR3 length: 14 amino acids. Germline values: CDR1 SGHDT, CDR2 YYEEEE. Unmatched junction bases numbered 2, after V lost 1 base and J lost 3 bases. The DNA for the CDR3 is TGTGCCAGCAGCTTGCAGGGGGCGCACTATGGCTACACCTTC. This gives the protein CASSLQGAHYGYTF.

The J gene is TRBJ1-1, the V gene TRBV15; D ambiguous. CDR3 length equals 13 residues. Trimming removed 1 base at V and 4 bases at J, with 7 bases between. Germline V gene lookup returns CDR1 LNHNV and CDR2 YYDKDF (reference sequence). The chain's CDR3 is CATSRGESTEAFF. In DNA form, the CDR3 reads TGTGCCACCAGCAGAGGGGAGAGCACTGAAGCTTTCTTT.